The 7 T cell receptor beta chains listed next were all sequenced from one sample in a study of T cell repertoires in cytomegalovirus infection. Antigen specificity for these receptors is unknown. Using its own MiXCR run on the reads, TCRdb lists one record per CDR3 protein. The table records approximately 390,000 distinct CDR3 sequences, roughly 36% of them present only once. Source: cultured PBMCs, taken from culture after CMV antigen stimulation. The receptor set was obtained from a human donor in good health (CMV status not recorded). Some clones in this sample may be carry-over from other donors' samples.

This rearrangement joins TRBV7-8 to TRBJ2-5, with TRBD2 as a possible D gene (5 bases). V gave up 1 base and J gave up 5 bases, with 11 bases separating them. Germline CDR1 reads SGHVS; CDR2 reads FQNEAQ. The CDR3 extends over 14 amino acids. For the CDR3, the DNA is TGTGCCAGCAGCTTAGGATCAAGAGGGGAGACCCAGTACTTC. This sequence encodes CASSLGSRGETQYF.

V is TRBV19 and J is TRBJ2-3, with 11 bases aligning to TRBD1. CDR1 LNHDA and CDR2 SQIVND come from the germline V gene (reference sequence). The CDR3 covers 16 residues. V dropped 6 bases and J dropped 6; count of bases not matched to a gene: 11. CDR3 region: CASSPDLDRGPDTQYF. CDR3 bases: TGTGCCAGTAGCCCCGACCTGGACAGGGGGCCTGATACGCAGTATTTT.

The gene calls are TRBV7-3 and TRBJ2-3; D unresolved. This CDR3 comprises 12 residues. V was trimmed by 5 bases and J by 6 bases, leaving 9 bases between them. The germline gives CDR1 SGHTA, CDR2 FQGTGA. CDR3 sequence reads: CASSNSLDTQYF. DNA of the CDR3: TGTGCCAGCAGCAATAGCTTGGATACGCAGTATTTT.

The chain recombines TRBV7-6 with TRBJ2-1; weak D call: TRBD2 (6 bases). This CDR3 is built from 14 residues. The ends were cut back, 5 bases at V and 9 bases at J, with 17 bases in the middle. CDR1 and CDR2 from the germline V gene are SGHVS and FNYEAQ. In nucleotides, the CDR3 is TGTGCCAGCAGCCCTGGACTACCCCACACTGAGCAGTTCTTC. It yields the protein CASSPGLPHTEQFF.

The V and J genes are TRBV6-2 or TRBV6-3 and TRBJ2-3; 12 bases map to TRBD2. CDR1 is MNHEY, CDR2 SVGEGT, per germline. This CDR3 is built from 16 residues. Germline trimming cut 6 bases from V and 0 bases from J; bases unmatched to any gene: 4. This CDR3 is CASRGLAGRSTDTQYF. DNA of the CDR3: TGTGCCAGCAGAGGACTAGCGGGAAGAAGCACAGATACGCAGTATTTT.

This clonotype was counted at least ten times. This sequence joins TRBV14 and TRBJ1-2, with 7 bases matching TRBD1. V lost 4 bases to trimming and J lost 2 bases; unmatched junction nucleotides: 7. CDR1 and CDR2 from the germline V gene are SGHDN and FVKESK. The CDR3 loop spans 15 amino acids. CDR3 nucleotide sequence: TGTGCCAGCAGCCGACGGGACAGACCCAACTATGGCTACACCTTC. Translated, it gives CASSRRDRPNYGYTF.

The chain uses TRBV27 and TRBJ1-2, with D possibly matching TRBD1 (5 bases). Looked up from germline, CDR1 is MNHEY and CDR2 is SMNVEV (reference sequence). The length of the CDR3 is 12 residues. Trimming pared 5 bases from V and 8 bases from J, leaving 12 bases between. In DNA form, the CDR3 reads TGTGCCAGCAGTCCCCCATGGGGCGGCTACACCTTC. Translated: CASSPPWGGYTF.